These 18 T cell receptor beta chains were all obtained from the same sample, sequenced in a study of T cell responses to AZD1222 COVID-19 vaccine. Assay used: immunoSEQ multiplex PCR; TCRdb lists only in-frame clones, some missing. The sample has about 140,000 clones, more than 75% seen once. Source: peripheral blood, taken 28 days after the second AZD1222 dose. Receptor source: an adult who received the AZD1222 COVID-19 vaccine.

CDR3: CASSYPGNSPLHF. The CDR3 nucleotides read TGTGCCAGCAGTTACCCGGGTAATTCACCCCTCCACTTT. The chain carries TRBV6-5 and TRBJ1-6; no definite D call. This CDR3 is 13 amino acids long. Germline assignment: CDR1 MNHEY and CDR2 SVGAGI. Trimming left V 2 bases short and J 6 bases short, with 5 bases between.

V and J are TRBV29-1 and TRBJ1-5, with a tentative D call TRBD1 (5 bases). This CDR3 comprises 13 residues. The germline V and J ends were trimmed by 4 bases and 2 bases, with 9 bases remaining between them. The germline V gene has CDR1 SQVTM and CDR2 ANQGSEA. The CDR3 reads CSVARDGNQPQHF. The CDR3 bases are TGCAGCGTTGCAAGGGACGGCAATCAGCCCCAGCATTTT. Combining the CDR3 with reference TRBV29-1 and TRBJ1-5 gives the whole variable domain SAVISQKPSRDICQRGTSLTIQCQVDSQVTMMFWYRQQPGQSLTLIATANQGSEATYESGFVIDKFPISRPNLTFSTLTVSNMSPEDSSIYLCSVARDGNQPQHFGDGTRLSIL.

The chain joins TRBV5-1 to TRBJ2-1; TRBD2 matches 14 bases. V lost 6 bases to trimming and J lost 8 bases; unmatched junction nucleotides: 7. The CDR3 covers 15 residues. CDR1 SGHRS and CDR2 YFSETQ come from the germline V gene. CDR3 sequence reads: CASKEGTSGSYEQFF. The CDR3 DNA is TGCGCCAGCAAGGAGGGGACTAGCGGGAGCTATGAGCAGTTCTTC.

The chain carries TRBV28 and TRBJ1-2; D might be TRBD1 (6 bases). Between the trimmed V and J ends, which lost 4 bases and 4 bases, there was a span of 10 bases. The CDR3 length is 13 residues. Germline CDR1 MDHEN, CDR2 SYDVKM. This CDR3 is CASSSGQTYGYTF. In nucleotides, the CDR3 is TGTGCCAGCAGTTCCGGACAGACCTATGGCTACACCTTC.

V is TRBV6-2 or TRBV6-3 and J is TRBJ1-6, with D hard to call. The ends were cut back, 2 bases at V and 8 bases at J, with 4 bases in the middle. In germline, CDR1 is MNHEY, CDR2 SVGEGT. The CDR3 sequence is 12 residues long. The DNA for the CDR3 is TGTGCCAGCAGTTACCCGTATTCACCCCTCCACTTT. It codes for CASSYPYSPLHF.

The chain carries TRBV5-4 and TRBJ2-1; 7 bases fit TRBD2. The ends lost 4 bases at V and 1 base at J; junction bases unmatched: 8. Looked up from germline, CDR1 is SGHNT and CDR2 is YYREEE (reference sequence). This CDR3 has 16 residues. CDR3 DNA sequence: TGTGCCAGCAGCCCCCAAGCCGGGGGGTCCTACAATGAGCAGTTCTTC. It yields the protein CASSPQAGGSYNEQFF.

This chain uses TRBV10-3 with TRBJ2-4; possible D gene TRBD2, 6 bases. The V end was cut by 2 bases, the J end by 4 bases, with 15 bases between. Germline V CDR1 and CDR2: ENHRY, SYGVKD. The CDR3 is made up of 16 amino acids. In DNA, the CDR3 is TGTGCCATCAGTGAGGAGGGAGGACGCGGGAAAAACATTCAGTACTTC. Translated: CAISEEGGRGKNIQYF.

The rearrangement links TRBV2 to TRBJ1-1; D is unresolved. CDR3 size: 15 residues. Germline-derived CDR1 and CDR2 are SNHLY and FYNNEI. V lost 10 bases and J lost 1, with 19 bases in between. The chain's CDR3 is CATLGRSIRNTEAFF. Here the CDR3 DNA reads TGTGCCACCTTAGGACGGAGTATAAGGAACACTGAAGCTTTCTTT.

V is TRBV7-6 and J is TRBJ2-7; possibly TRBD1 or TRBD2 for D (6 bases each). V lost 5 bases to trimming and J lost 7 bases, with 21 bases between them. The CDR3 covers 15 residues. Germline CDR1 and CDR2: SGHVS and FNYEAQ. The CDR3 loop is CASSLDQGPGEEQYF. CDR3 sequence (DNA): TGTGCCAGCAGCCTCGACCAGGGGCCGGGGGAGGAGCAGTACTTC.

This clone is a singleton in its sample. The CDR3 sequence is CASSYEETQYF. DNA for the CDR3: TGTGCCAGCAGTTACGAGGAGACCCAGTACTTC. V and J are TRBV6-2 or TRBV6-3 and TRBJ2-5; D unclear. Looked up from germline, CDR1 is MNHEY and CDR2 is SVGEGT. This CDR3 has 11 amino acids. Trimming pared 2 bases from V and 5 bases from J, leaving 3 bases between.

CDR3 in amino acids: CASTAGQFYNEQFF. Written as DNA, the CDR3 is TGTGCCAGTACTGCGGGACAATTCTACAATGAGCAGTTCTTC. This chain uses TRBV19 with TRBJ2-1; D assignment may be TRBD1 or TRBD2 (6 bases each). The CDR3 has 14 amino acids. Germline V gene lookup returns CDR1 LNHDA and CDR2 SQIVND (reference sequence). V was shortened by 7 bases and J by 3 bases, with 13 bases between the two germline ends.

This rearrangement joins TRBV28 to TRBJ1-5, with 7 bases identical to TRBD1. Per germline, CDR1 MDHEN and CDR2 SYDVKM. V shed 8 bases, J shed 6 bases, and the junction held 13 bases outside the gene matches. There are 15 residues in the CDR3. The CDR3 spells CASGFETGKGQPQHF. The CDR3 region has the DNA TGTGCCAGCGGGTTTGAGACAGGGAAGGGTCAGCCCCAGCATTTT. The full variable domain, rest sourced from reference TRBV28 and TRBJ1-5, is DVKVTQSSRYLVKRTGEKVFLECVQDMDHENMFWYRQDPGLGLRLIYFSYDVKMKEKGDIPEGYSVSREKKERFSLILESASTNQTSMYLCASGFETGKGQPQHFGDGTRLSIL.

This clone was seen more than once but under ten times. The V and J genes are TRBV10-1 and TRBJ2-2; a weak D match, TRBD1 (5 bases). This CDR3 comprises 13 residues. The germline V gene has CDR1 WNHNN and CDR2 SYGVQD (reference sequence). Trimming removed 2 bases at V and 6 bases at J, with 7 bases between. CDR3 DNA sequence: TGCGCCAGCAGTGAGGGGGCTGCCGGGGAGCTGTTTTTT. This translates into CASSEGAAGELFF.

The CDR3 loop is CASNWAGGGQPQHF. CDR3 DNA: TGTGCCAGCAACTGGGCCGGGGGCGGTCAGCCCCAGCATTTT. The genes are TRBV28 and TRBJ1-5, with D perhaps matching TRBD1 (6 bases). This CDR3 contains 14 residues. Germline loops: CDR1 MDHEN, CDR2 SYDVKM. V lost 7 bases to trimming and J lost 6 bases, with 16 bases between them.

A single count supports this clone. This chain connects TRBV11-1 to TRBJ2-6, with unresolved D. Trimming shortened V by 5 bases and J by 0 bases, and 8 bases separated the two germline ends. The CDR3 totals 15 residues. Germline V gene sequence: CDR1 SGHAT, CDR2 FQDESV (reference sequence). In DNA form, the CDR3 reads TGTGCCAGCAGCAAACAGACCTCTGGGGCCAACGTCCTGACTTTC. Protein sequence: CASSKQTSGANVLTF. Using reference TRBV11-1 and TRBJ2-6 for the parts outside the CDR3, the full variable domain is EAEVAQSPRYKITEKSQAVAFWCDPISGHATLYWYRQILGQGPELLVQFQDESVVDDSQLPKDRFSAERLKGVDSTLKIQPAELGDSAMYLCASSKQTSGANVLTFGAGSRLTVL.

The chain carries TRBV28 and TRBJ2-7, with D maybe TRBD2 (5 bases). This CDR3 is 16 amino acids long. V was cut by 4 bases and J by 0 bases, with 16 bases left in between. Germline V gene sequence: CDR1 MDHEN, CDR2 SYDVKM. The CDR3 is CASSSRSWRLSYEQYF. The CDR3 DNA reads as TGTGCCAGCAGTTCCAGGTCGTGGAGGCTCTCCTACGAGCAGTACTTC.

J is TRBJ2-6 and V is TRBV10-3; D perhaps matches TRBD1 (6 bases). CDR1 ENHRY and CDR2 SYGVKD come from the germline V gene. The CDR3 has 15 amino acids. Trimming pared 4 bases from V and 1 base from J, leaving 8 bases between. The CDR3 coding sequence is TGTGCCATCAGTGCGGACAGATCTGGGGCCAACGTCCTGACTTTC. Translated, it gives CAISADRSGANVLTF.

This clone was detected once. The chain links TRBV28 to TRBJ1-3; no clear D gene. The CDR3 consists of 12 residues. Germline CDR1 and CDR2: MDHEN and SYDVKM. V shed 4 bases and J shed 9 bases, with 10 bases lying between them. Here the CDR3 reads CASSSGEATIYF. CDR3 sequence (DNA): TGTGCCAGCAGTTCTGGGGAAGCCACCATATATTTT.